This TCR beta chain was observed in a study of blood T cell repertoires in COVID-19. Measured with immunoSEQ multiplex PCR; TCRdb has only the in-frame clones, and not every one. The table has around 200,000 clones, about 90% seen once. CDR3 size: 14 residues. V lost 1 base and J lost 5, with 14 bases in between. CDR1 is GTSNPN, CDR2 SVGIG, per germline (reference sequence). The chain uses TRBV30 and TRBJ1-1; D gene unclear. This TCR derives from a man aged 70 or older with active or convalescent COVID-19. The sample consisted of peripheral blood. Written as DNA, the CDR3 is TGTGCCTGGAGTGCCCCCCCGGGTTGGACTGAAGCTTTCTTT. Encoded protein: CAWSAPPGWTEAFF.